This note documents a single T cell receptor beta chain sequence. In the study's own analysis: Amplification with reference gene primers provided the estimates of nucleated cell counts. Assay used: immunoSEQ multiplex PCR; TCRdb lists only in-frame clones, some missing. That table supplies the V and J calls and clone size; D and trimming were determined from the DNA. Seen here are about 150,000 clones, approximately 91% observed once, and the top ten hold approximately 2.3%. The record originates from a study of blood T cell repertoires in COVID-19. Turning to the study itself: COVID-19 samples from acute and convalescent phases originated in the United States, Italy and Spain. Sources were T cells, B-cell-depleted T cells, or PBMCs; the material itself was cDNA or gDNA.

CDR3 size: 18 residues. Germline lookup yields CDR1 SGHKS and CDR2 YYEKEE (reference sequence). Deletions cut 1 base from V and 0 bases from J, with 14 bases between. This sequence was found in a woman between 65 and 79 years old with acute or convalescent COVID-19. The V and J genes are TRBV5-5 and TRBJ1-6; the D gene is possibly TRBD1 (6 bases). Material: peripheral blood. The CDR3 loop reads CASSLYTGKSSYNSPLHF. The CDR3 DNA is TGTGCCAGCAGCTTGTATACAGGGAAAAGCTCCTATAATTCACCCCTCCACTTT.